The rows below give T cell receptor beta chains drawn from one sample of a study of Ad26.COV2.S vaccination and SARS-CoV-2 variants. The method was immunoSEQ multiplex PCR; TCRdb's version includes in-frame clones alone and lacks a portion of them. Of a few hundred thousand clones listed, roughly 87% are singletons. Sequenced here: peripheral blood, sampled in a trial of Ad26.COV2.S vaccine versus placebo. The receptor source for this set is a person aged 18 to 65 who received the Ad26.COV2.S COVID-19 vaccine or a placebo. Each CDR3 is given with its conserved first and last residue. The D gene is left open where the match is weak. Rows may omit the clone size; those that give it use once, few, many or a size class.

V gene	J gene	clone size	D gene	CDR3 protein	CDR3 DNA
TRBV29-1	TRBJ2-7	-	TRBD2	CSVDSYSGRLSEQYF	TGCAGCGTTGACTCATATAGCGGGCGGCTGAGTGAGCAGTACTTC
TRBV14	TRBJ1-1	-	TRBD1	CASSQKDRVNTEAFF	TGTGCCAGCAGCCAAAAGGACAGGGTAAACACTGAAGCTTTCTTT
TRBV7-9	TRBJ1-1	-	TRBD1	CASSLTLTGANTEAFF	TGTGCCAGCAGTCTAACGCTGACAGGGGCGAACACTGAAGCTTTCTTT
TRBV27	TRBJ1-5	-	TRBD1	CASSTGVDNQPQHF	TGTGCCAGCAGTACAGGGGTGGATAATCAGCCCCAGCATTTT
TRBV29-1	TRBJ2-7	-	-	CSVVQGSVYEQYF	TGCAGCGTTGTTCAGGGGAGTGTGTACGAGCAGTACTTC
TRBV6-2/TRBV6-3	TRBJ1-6	-	-	CASSKDTTYNSPLHF	TGTGCCAGCAGTAAGGACACAACCTATAATTCACCCCTCCACTTT
TRBV12-3/TRBV12-4	TRBJ1-1	-	-	CASSFGVATEAFF	TGTGCCAGCAGTTTCGGGGTGGCCACTGAAGCTTTCTTT
TRBV30	TRBJ1-1	-	TRBD1	CAWSLTGGGTEAFF	TGTGCCTGGAGTCTGACAGGGGGGGGCACTGAAGCTTTCTTT
TRBV4-3	TRBJ2-1	-	-	CASSRALGWYEQFF	TGCGCCAGCAGCCGAGCCCTGGGGTGGTATGAGCAGTTCTTC
TRBV27	TRBJ2-2	-	-	CASMGWQDTGELFF	TGTGCCAGCATGGGTTGGCAGGACACCGGGGAGCTGTTTTTT
TRBV5-6	TRBJ1-4	-	-	CASSGATEINEKLFF	TGTGCCAGCAGCGGGGCGACGGAGATTAATGAAAAACTGTTTTTT
TRBV9	TRBJ1-2	-	-	CASSPDSRYGYTF	TGTGCCAGCAGCCCCGACAGCAGATATGGCTACACCTTC
TRBV11-3	TRBJ2-3	-	TRBD1	CASSPGQTGASTDTQYF	TGTGCCAGCAGCCCCGGTCAGACAGGGGCGAGCACAGATACGCAGTATTTT
TRBV7-2	TRBJ2-1	-	-	CASSFQWQDNEQFF	TGTGCCAGCAGCTTTCAGTGGCAGGACAATGAGCAGTTCTTC
TRBV6-2/TRBV6-3	TRBJ1-2	-	-	CASSYSMGPGDGYTF	TGTGCCAGCAGTTACTCGATGGGACCCGGGGATGGCTACACCTTC
TRBV4-1	TRBJ2-1	-	TRBD2	CASSLLGSSGGPSSYNEQFF	TGCGCCAGCAGCCTCCTGGGTTCTAGCGGGGGACCGAGCTCCTACAATGAGCAGTTCTTC
TRBV7-9	TRBJ2-3	-	TRBD1	CASSFRTGLTDTQYF	TGTGCCAGCAGCTTTCGGACAGGGCTCACAGATACGCAGTATTTT
TRBV4-1	TRBJ1-2	-	TRBD1	CASSQSSDRGTYTF	TGCGCCAGCAGCCAATCTTCGGACAGGGGGACCTACACCTTC
TRBV7-9	TRBJ2-1	-	TRBD1	CASSLGQGAVHEQFF	TGTGCCAGCAGCTTAGGGCAGGGGGCCGTACATGAGCAGTTCTTC
TRBV24-1	TRBJ2-2	-	TRBD1	CATSPTGSSATGELFF	TGTGCCACCAGCCCGACAGGGTCTTCGGCGACCGGGGAGCTGTTTTTT
TRBV9	TRBJ1-4	-	TRBD1	CASSVDRGLDEKLFF	TGTGCCAGCAGCGTAGACAGGGGGCTGGATGAAAAACTGTTTTTT
TRBV5-4	TRBJ1-4	once	-	CASSLSNSNNEKLFF	TGTGCCAGCAGCTTGTCTAACAGCAATAATGAAAAACTGTTTTTT
TRBV7-8	TRBJ2-7	-	-	CASSLAAIYEQYF	TGTGCCAGCAGCTTAGCGGCCATCTACGAGCAGTACTTC
TRBV12-5	TRBJ2-6	-	TRBD1	CASGLCVRGQGKEKVTGANVLTF	TGTGCTAGTGGTTTATGCGTCCGGGGACAGGGGAAGGAAAAAGTTACTGGGGCCAACGTCCTGACTTTC
TRBV5-4	TRBJ1-1	-	-	CASSLGTTEAFF	TGTGCCAGCAGCTTAGGGACAACCGAAGCTTTCTTT
TRBV15	TRBJ1-3	-	-	CATSRAGGPGNTIYF	TGTGCCACCAGCAGAGCCGGGGGGCCTGGAAACACCATATATTTT
TRBV7-3	TRBJ2-3	-	-	CASSSGAGDTQYF	TGTGCCAGCAGCTCAGGGGCGGGGGATACGCAGTATTTT
TRBV7-9	TRBJ1-2	-	TRBD1	CASGPPPDRSYYGYTF	TGTGCCAGCGGCCCGCCCCCGGACAGGTCCTACTATGGCTACACCTTC
TRBV6-5	TRBJ1-4	-	-	CASQDKVNEKLFF	TGTGCCAGCCAGGACAAGGTTAATGAAAAACTGTTTTTT
TRBV28	TRBJ2-7	once	TRBD2	CASSLYGLAGGPEQYF	TGTGCCAGCAGTTTATACGGACTAGCGGGGGGGCCCGAGCAGTACTTC
TRBV7-9	TRBJ1-5	-	-	CASSPGHPDQPQHF	TGTGCCAGCAGCCCGGGCCACCCTGATCAGCCCCAGCATTTT
TRBV30	TRBJ1-5	few	-	CAWSGSNQPQHF	TGTGCCTGGAGCGGTAGCAATCAGCCCCAGCATTTT
TRBV19	TRBJ1-2	-	-	CASSNGGGYTF	TGTGCCAGTAGCAACGGAGGGGGCTACACCTTC
TRBV4-1	TRBJ1-6	-	-	CASSQGTAVYNSPLHF	TGCGCCAGCAGCCAAGGGACGGCTGTTTATAATTCACCCCTCCACTTT
TRBV19	TRBJ1-1	few	-	CASSKGFVLTEAFF	TGTGCCAGTAGTAAAGGATTCGTCCTAACTGAAGCTTTCTTT
TRBV28	TRBJ1-6	-	TRBD1	CASRPTGLSSPLHF	TGTGCCAGCAGACCGACAGGGCTCAGTTCACCCCTCCACTTT
TRBV6-5	TRBJ1-1	-	TRBD1	CASSYSRQGGRSLRF	TGTGCCAGCAGTTACAGTCGACAGGGAGGAAGAAGCTTGAGGTTT
TRBV3-1/TRBV3-2	TRBJ1-2	once	TRBD1	CASSQVGTGDGYTF	TGTGCCAGCAGCCAAGTCGGGACAGGAGATGGCTACACCTTC
TRBV4-1	TRBJ2-6	-	-	CASSVDGANVLTF	TGCGCCAGCAGCGTAGATGGGGCCAACGTCCTGACTTTC
TRBV15	TRBJ2-2	-	-	CATSRDPDTGELFF	TGTGCCACCAGCAGAGATCCGGACACCGGGGAGCTGTTTTTT
TRBV19	TRBJ1-5	many	-	CASAASTLVQHF	TGTGCCAGTGCGGCCTCCACCTTAGTACAGCATTTT
TRBV28	TRBJ1-1	-	-	CASTLGTEAFF	TGTGCCAGCACCTTGGGAACTGAAGCTTTCTTT
TRBV5-1	TRBJ2-7	-	TRBD1	CASSLNTGTASYEQYF	TGCGCCAGCAGCTTAAATACCGGGACAGCATCCTACGAGCAGTACTTC
TRBV6-2/TRBV6-3	TRBJ2-1	-	-	CASSYLRGNNEQFF	TGTGCCAGCAGTTACCTGCGGGGAAACAATGAGCAGTTCTTC
TRBV2	TRBJ2-7	-	TRBD2	CASSERTSGIYEQYF	TGTGCCAGCAGTGAGAGGACTAGCGGGATCTACGAGCAGTACTTC
TRBV3-1/TRBV3-2	TRBJ1-1	-	-	CASSLSGLNTEAFF	TGTGCCAGCAGCCTTAGTGGTCTGAACACTGAAGCTTTCTTT
TRBV2	TRBJ2-7	-	TRBD2	CASSVFSGGDEQYF	TGTGCCAGCAGTGTTTTCTCGGGGGGGGACGAGCAGTACTTC
TRBV6-5	TRBJ2-7	once	-	CASSPDASSYEQYF	TGTGCCAGCAGTCCAGATGCTTCATCCTACGAGCAGTACTTC
TRBV12-3/TRBV12-4	TRBJ1-1	-	-	CASSFLRMEAFF	TGTGCCAGCAGTTTCCTACGGATGGAAGCTTTCTTT
TRBV5-4	TRBJ2-3	-	TRBD1	CASSRDRGQDTQYF	TGTGCCAGCAGCAGAGACAGGGGGCAAGATACGCAGTATTTT
TRBV2	TRBJ1-1	-	TRBD1	CASRGQGFYTEAFF	TGTGCCAGCAGGGGACAGGGGTTTTACACTGAAGCTTTCTTT
TRBV4-1	TRBJ2-5	-	-	CASSQGNTGYQETQYF	TGCGCCAGCAGCCAAGGAAACACAGGGTACCAAGAGACCCAGTACTTC
TRBV5-4	TRBJ2-3	-	TRBD1	CASRLQGVPDTQYF	TGTGCCAGCAGATTACAGGGGGTCCCAGATACGCAGTATTTT
TRBV6-4	TRBJ2-2	-	-	CASSGDQSTGELFF	TGTGCCAGCAGTGGGGACCAGTCGACCGGGGAGCTGTTTTTT
TRBV3-1/TRBV3-2	TRBJ1-2	-	-	CASSLVDSPNYGYTF	TGTGCCAGCAGCCTCGTGGACAGTCCTAACTATGGCTACACCTTC